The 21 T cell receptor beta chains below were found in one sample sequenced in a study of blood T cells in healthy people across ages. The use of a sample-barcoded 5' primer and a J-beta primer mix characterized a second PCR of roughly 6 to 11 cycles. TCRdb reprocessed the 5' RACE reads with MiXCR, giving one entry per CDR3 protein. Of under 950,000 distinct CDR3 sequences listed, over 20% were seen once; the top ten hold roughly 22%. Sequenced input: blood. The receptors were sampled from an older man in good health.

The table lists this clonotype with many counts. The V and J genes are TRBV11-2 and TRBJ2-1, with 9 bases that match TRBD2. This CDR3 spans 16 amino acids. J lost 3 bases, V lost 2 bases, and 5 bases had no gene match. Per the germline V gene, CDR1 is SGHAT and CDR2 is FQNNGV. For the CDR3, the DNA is TGTGCCAGCAGCTTAATGGGCGGGAGGGGCTACAATGAGCAGTTCTTC. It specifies CASSLMGGRGYNEQFF.

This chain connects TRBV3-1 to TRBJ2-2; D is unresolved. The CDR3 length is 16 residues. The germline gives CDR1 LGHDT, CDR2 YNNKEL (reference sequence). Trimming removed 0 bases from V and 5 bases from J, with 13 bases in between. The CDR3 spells CASSQDQSPLTGELFF. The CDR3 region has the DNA TGTGCCAGCAGCCAAGATCAATCGCCTTTGACCGGGGAGCTGTTTTTT.

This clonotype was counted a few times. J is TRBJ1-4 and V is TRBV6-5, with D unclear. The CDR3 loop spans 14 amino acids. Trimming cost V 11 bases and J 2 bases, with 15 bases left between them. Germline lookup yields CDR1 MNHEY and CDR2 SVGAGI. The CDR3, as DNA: TGTGCCGCGAGGAGTTTGGACACTAATGAAAAACTGTTTTTT. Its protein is CAARSLDTNEKLFF.

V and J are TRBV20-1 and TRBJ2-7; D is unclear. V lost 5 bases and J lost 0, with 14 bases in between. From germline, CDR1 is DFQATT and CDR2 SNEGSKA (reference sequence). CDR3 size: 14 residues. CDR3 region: CSAPAQYNSYEQYF. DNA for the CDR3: TGCAGTGCTCCGGCCCAATACAACTCCTACGAGCAGTACTTC.

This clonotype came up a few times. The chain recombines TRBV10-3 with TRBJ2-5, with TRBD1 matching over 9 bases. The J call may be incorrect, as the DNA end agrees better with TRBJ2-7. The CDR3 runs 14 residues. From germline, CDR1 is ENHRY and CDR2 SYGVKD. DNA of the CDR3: TGTGCCATCAGGAAACAGGGGGCATCCTACGAGCAGTACTTC. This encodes CAIRKQGASYEQYF.

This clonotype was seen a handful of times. The CDR3 here is CSYSDRGLKAFF. The CDR3 region has the DNA TGCAGCTATTCGGACAGGGGGCTTAAAGCTTTCTTT. The genes are TRBV29-1 and TRBJ1-1, with 11 bases lining up with TRBD1. With 8 bases clipped from V and 9 bases from J, the junction kept 8 bases outside the gene matches. CDR1 and CDR2 from the germline V gene are SQVTM and ANQGSEA. The CDR3 spans 12 residues.

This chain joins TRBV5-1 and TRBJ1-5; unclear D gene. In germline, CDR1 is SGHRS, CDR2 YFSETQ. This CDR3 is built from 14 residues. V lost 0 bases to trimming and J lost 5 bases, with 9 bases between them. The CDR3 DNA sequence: TGCGCCAGCAGCTTGGAGCCAGCCGATCAGCCCCAGCATTTT. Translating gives CASSLEPADQPQHF. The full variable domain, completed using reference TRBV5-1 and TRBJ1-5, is KAGVTQTPRYLIKTRGQQVTLSCSPISGHRSVSWYQQTPGQGLQFLFEYFSETQRNKGNFPGRFSGRQFSNSRSEMNVSTLELGDSALYLCASSLEPADQPQHFGDGTRLSIL.

CDR3 in amino acids: CSARDVERAHRNEQFF. CDR3 nucleotide sequence: TGCAGTGCTAGAGATGTGGAGCGGGCCCACCGCAATGAGCAGTTCTTC. The rearrangement uses TRBV20-1 and TRBJ2-5, with D possibly TRBD2 on 6 matching bases. The J call may be incorrect, as the DNA end agrees better with TRBJ2-1. CDR3 size: 16 residues. Germline CDR1 reads DFQATT; CDR2 reads SNEGSKA (reference sequence).

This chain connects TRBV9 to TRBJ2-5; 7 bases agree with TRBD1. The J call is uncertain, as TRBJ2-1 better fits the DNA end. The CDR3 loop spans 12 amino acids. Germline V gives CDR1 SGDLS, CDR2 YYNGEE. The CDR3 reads CASSHPTGTQFF. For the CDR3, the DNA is TGTGCCAGCAGCCACCCGACAGGGACGCAGTTCTTC.

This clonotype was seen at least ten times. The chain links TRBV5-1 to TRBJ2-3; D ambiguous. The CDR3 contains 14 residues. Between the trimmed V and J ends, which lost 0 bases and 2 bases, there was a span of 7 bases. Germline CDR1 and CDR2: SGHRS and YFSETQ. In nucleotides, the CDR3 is TGCGCCAGCAGCTTGGCTACTTCCACAGATACGCAGTATTTT. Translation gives CASSLATSTDTQYF.

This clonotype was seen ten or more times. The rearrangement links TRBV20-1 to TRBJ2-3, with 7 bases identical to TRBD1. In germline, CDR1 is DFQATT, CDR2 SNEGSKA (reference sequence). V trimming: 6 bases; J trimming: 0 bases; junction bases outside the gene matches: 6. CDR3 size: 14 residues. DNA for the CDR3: TGCAGTGCCAACAGGGGCCCTAGCACAGATACGCAGTATTTT. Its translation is CSANRGPSTDTQYF.

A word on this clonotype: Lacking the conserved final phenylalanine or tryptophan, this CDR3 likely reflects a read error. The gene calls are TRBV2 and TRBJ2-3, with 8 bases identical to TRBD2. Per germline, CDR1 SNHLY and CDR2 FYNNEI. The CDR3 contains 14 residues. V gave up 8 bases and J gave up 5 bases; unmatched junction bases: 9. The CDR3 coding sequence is TGTGCCAGCGGCGGCGGGAGGCGGGGAGATACGCAGTATCTT. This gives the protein CASGGGRRGDTQYL.

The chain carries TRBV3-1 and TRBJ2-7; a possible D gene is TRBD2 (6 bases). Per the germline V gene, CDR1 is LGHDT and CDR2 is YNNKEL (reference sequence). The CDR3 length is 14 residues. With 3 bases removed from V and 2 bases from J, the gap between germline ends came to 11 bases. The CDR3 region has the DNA TGTGCCAGCAGCCACGGGACTGGAACCTACGAGCAGTACTTC. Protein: CASSHGTGTYEQYF.

CDR3 in amino acids: CASSHHRGFRTGNTIYF. The CDR3 DNA reads as TGTGCCAGCAGCCACCACAGGGGGTTCAGGACTGGAAACACCATATATTTT. The chain links TRBV3-1 to TRBJ1-3, with 8 bases identical to TRBD1. J gave up 2 bases and V 3 bases, and 9 bases lay outside the gene matches. Germline-derived CDR1 and CDR2 are LGHDT and YNNKEL (reference sequence). The CDR3 runs to 17 residues. Drawing the rest from reference TRBV3-1 and TRBJ1-3, the complete variable domain is DTAVSQTPKYLVTQMGNDKSIKCEQNLGHDTMYWYKQDSKKFLKIMFSYNNKELIINETVPNRFSPKSPDKAHLNLHINSLELGDSAVYFCASSHHRGFRTGNTIYFGEGSWLTVV.

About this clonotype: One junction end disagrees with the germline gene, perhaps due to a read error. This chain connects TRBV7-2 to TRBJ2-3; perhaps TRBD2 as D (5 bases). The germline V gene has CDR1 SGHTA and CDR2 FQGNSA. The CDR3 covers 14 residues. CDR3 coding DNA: TGTGCTAGCAGCTTAGCCGGGAAGACAGATACGCAGTATTTT. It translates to CASSLAGKTDTQYF.

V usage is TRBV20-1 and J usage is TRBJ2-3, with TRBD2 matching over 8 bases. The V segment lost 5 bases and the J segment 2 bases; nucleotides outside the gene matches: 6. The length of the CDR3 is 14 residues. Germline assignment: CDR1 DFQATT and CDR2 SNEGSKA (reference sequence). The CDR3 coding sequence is TGCAGTGCTCGCCGTAGCGGGGTCACAGATACGCAGTATTTT. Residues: CSARRSGVTDTQYF.

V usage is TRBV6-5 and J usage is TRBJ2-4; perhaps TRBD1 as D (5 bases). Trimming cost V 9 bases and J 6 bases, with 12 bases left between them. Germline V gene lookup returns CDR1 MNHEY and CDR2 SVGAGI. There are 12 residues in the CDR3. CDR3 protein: CARTRATNIQYF. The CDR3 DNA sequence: TGTGCCAGGACCAGGGCGACAAACATTCAGTACTTC.

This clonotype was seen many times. The CDR3 loop is CSVITGFDGYTF. For the CDR3, the DNA is TGCAGCGTGATTACAGGGTTTGATGGCTACACCTTC. The V gene is TRBV29-1, the J gene TRBJ1-2, with D perhaps matching TRBD1 (6 bases). Germline V CDR1 and CDR2: SQVTM, ANQGSEA. The CDR3 is 12 residues long. The V end lost 6 bases, the J end lost 6 bases, and 14 bases lay between the germline ends.

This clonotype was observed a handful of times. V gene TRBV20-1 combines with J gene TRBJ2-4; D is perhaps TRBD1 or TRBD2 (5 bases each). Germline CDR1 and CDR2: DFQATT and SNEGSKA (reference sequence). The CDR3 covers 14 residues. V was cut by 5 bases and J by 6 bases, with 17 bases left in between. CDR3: CSAGGDPTGNIQYF. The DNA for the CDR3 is TGCAGTGCTGGGGGTGACCCGACCGGAAACATTCAGTACTTC.

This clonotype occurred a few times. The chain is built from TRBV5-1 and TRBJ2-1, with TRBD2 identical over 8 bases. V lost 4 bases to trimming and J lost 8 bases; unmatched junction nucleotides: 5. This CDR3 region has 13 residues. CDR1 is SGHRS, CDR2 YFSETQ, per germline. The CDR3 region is CASSRTSIHEQFF. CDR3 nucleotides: TGCGCCAGCAGCCGGACTAGCATCCATGAGCAGTTCTTC.

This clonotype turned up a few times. In nucleotides, the CDR3 is TGTGCCAGCAGCGCCGACCCAGGGGTTGAAGCTTTCTTT. It encodes CASSADPGVEAFF. The chain combines TRBV9 with TRBJ1-1, with D perhaps matching TRBD1 (6 bases). V lost 3 bases and J lost 7, with 13 bases in between. The length of the CDR3 is 13 residues. CDR1 and CDR2 from the germline V gene are SGDLS and YYNGEE.